Sequencing of this T cell receptor (beta chain) was carried out in a study of CD8 T cells in Susac syndrome. Study-level results: Total CD8+ repertoires held approximately 15 Susac-specific public clones, while CD8+ TEMRA repertoires held 5 or 6.

Sequencing of TCR beta was carried out in blood CD8+ and CD4+ T cells. Concerning this clonotype itself: Its cognate antigen is unknown.

Trimming shortened V by 2 bases and J by 4 bases, and 5 bases separated the two germline ends. The length of the CDR3 is 13 residues. RNA totalling about 0.5 to 1 ug underwent reverse transcription with random hexamers. TCRdb reprocessed the immunoSEQ multiplex PCR reads with MiXCR, giving one entry per CDR3 protein. This table holds 120,000 or so distinct CDR3 sequences, about 94% found once. The specimen was CD8+ T cells from PBMCs. This chain connects TRBV12-3 or TRBV12-4 to TRBJ2-2; the D is unclear. This TCR was sampled from a human donor with Susac syndrome. The CDR3 sequence is CASSLWVTGELFF. CDR3 nucleotide sequence: TGTGCCAGCAGTTTATGGGTCACCGGGGAGCTGTTTTTT.